Listed here is a single T cell receptor beta chain. Antigen unknown. Data came from immunoSEQ multiplex PCR; TCRdb stores just in-frame clones and leaves some out. The sample has 15,000 to 20,000 clones, approximately 82% seen once. Both intraepithelial and lamina propria lymphocytes were released by processing graft tissue. This sample was included in a study of graft-versus-host responses after intestinal transplantation. Whole-study results and caveats: Early after transplant, HvG clones declined as circulating GvH clones peaked.

The CDR3 spans 14 residues. J lost 3 bases, V lost 5 bases, and 5 bases had no gene match. The germline gives CDR1 SGHVS, CDR2 FNYEAQ. The material sequenced was ileum tissue, taken 17 days after transplant. This chain uses TRBV7-6 with TRBJ2-7; 9 bases match TRBD1. This TCR derives from a human patient who received an intestinal transplant, so some T cells may come from the graft donor. The CDR3 is CASSLTGGSYEQYF. The CDR3 DNA follows: TGTGCCAGCAGCCTGACAGGGGGAAGCTACGAGCAGTACTTC.